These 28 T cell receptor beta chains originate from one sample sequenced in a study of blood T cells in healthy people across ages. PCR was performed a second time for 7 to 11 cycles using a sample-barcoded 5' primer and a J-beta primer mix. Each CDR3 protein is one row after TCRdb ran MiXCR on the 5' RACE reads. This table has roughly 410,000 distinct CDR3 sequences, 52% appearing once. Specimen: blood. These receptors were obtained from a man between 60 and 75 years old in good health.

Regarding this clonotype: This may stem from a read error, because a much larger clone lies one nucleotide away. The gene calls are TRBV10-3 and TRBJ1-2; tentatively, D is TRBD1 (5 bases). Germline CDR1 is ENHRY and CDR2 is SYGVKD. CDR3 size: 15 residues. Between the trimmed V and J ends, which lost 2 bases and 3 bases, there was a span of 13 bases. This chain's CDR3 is CAISERQGGDYGYTF. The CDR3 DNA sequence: TGTGCCATCAGTGAGCGGCAGGGCGGGGACTATGGCTACACCTTC.

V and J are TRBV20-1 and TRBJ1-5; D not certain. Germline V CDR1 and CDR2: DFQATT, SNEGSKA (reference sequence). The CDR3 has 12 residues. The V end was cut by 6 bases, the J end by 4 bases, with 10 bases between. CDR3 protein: CSAVSGNQPQHF. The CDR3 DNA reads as TGCAGTGCCGTGTCGGGGAATCAGCCCCAGCATTTT.

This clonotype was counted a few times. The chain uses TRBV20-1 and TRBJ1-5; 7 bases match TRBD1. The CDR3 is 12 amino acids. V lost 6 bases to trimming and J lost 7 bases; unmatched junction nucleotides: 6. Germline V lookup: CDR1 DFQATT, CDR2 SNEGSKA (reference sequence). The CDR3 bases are TGCAGTGCCCTCGACAGGGTACAGCCCCAGCATTTT. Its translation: CSALDRVQPQHF.

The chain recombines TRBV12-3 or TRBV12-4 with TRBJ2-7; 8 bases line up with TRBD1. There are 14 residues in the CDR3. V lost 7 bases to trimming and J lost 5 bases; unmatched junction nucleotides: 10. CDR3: CASTPGQDHHEQYF. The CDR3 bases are TGTGCCAGCACCCCGGGACAGGATCACCACGAGCAGTACTTC.

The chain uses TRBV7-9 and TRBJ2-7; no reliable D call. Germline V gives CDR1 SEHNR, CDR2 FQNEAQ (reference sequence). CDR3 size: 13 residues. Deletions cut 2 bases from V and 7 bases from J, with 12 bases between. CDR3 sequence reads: CASSLNFGGEQYF. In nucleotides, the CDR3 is TGTGCCAGCAGCTTAAATTTCGGTGGAGAGCAGTACTTC.

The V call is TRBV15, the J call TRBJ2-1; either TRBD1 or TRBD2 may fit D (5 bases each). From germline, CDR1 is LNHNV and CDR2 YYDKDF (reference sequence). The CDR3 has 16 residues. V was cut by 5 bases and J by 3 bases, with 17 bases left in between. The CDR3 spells CATSAPGRASYNEQFF. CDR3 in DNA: TGTGCCACCAGCGCCCCGGGACGAGCGAGCTACAATGAGCAGTTCTTC.

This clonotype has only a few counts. In DNA, the CDR3 is TGTGCCACCAGCAGAGATTCGAATTCGCCAGTCTCCCTGGTGGGCTACACCTTC. This encodes CATSRDSNSPVSLVGYTF. This chain connects TRBV15 to TRBJ1-2; D remains ambiguous. Germline V gene lookup returns CDR1 LNHNV and CDR2 YYDKDF (reference sequence). The V and J ends lost 0 bases and 8 bases respectively, with 25 bases between them. This CDR3 has 18 residues.

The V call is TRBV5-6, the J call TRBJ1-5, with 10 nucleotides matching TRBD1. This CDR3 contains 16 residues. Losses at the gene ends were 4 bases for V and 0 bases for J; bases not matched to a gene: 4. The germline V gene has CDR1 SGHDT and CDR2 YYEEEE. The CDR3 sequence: CASSLGTGVSNQPQHF. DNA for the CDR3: TGTGCCAGCAGCCTAGGGACAGGGGTTAGCAATCAGCCCCAGCATTTT.

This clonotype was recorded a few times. CDR3 sequence: CASSSRGSDNEQFF. The DNA for the CDR3 is TGTGCCAGCAGTTCAAGGGGATCGGACAATGAGCAGTTCTTC. The rearrangement links TRBV6-6 to TRBJ2-1, with D maybe TRBD1 (5 bases). From germline, CDR1 is MNHNY and CDR2 SVGAGI (reference sequence). This CDR3 is built from 14 residues. Trimming removed 4 bases at V and 5 bases at J, with 12 bases between.

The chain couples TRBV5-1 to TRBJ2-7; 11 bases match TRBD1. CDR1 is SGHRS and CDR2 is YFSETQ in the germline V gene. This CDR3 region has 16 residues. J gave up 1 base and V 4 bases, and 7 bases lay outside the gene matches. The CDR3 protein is CASSPGTGGKSYEQYF. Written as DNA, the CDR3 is TGCGCCAGCAGCCCGGGGACAGGGGGGAAATCCTACGAGCAGTACTTC.

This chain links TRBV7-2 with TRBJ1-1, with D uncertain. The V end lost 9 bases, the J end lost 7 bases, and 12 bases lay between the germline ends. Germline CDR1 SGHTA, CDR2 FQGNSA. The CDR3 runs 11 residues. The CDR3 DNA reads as TGTGCCAGTAGCCCCTACCGTGAAGCTTTCTTT. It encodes CASSPYREAFF.

The DNA of the CDR3 is TGTGCCATCAGTGAGAGGGGGGGGATAGCCAAAAACATTCAGTACTTC. It encodes CAISERGGIAKNIQYF. The chain combines TRBV10-3 with TRBJ2-4; D possibly corresponds to TRBD2 (7 bases). The V end lost 2 bases, the J end lost 0 bases, and 11 bases lay between the germline ends. This CDR3 comprises 16 residues. Per the germline V gene, CDR1 is ENHRY and CDR2 is SYGVKD.

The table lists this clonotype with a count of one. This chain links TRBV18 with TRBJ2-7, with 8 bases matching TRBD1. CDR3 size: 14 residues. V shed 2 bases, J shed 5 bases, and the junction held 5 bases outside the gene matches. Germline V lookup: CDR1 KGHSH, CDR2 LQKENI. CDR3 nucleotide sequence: TGTGCCAGCTCACCAAGCAGGGGGCAGAACGAGCAGTACTTC. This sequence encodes CASSPSRGQNEQYF.

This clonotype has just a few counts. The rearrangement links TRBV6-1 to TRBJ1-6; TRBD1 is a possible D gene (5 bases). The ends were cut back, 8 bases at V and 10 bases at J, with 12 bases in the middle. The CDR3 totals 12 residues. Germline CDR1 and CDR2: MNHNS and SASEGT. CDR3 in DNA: TGTGCCAGCGGGGCAGGGCACTCACCCCTCCACTTT. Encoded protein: CASGAGHSPLHF.

CDR3 residues: CASRMGTAPTPLHF. CDR3 sequence (DNA): TGTGCCAGCAGAATGGGGACAGCACCAACACCCCTCCACTTT. J is TRBJ1-6 and V is TRBV11-2, with 7 bases aligning to TRBD1. The junction had 10 bases not matched to a gene; V was cut back by 6 bases and J by 11 bases. The length of the CDR3 is 14 residues. From germline, CDR1 is SGHAT and CDR2 FQNNGV.

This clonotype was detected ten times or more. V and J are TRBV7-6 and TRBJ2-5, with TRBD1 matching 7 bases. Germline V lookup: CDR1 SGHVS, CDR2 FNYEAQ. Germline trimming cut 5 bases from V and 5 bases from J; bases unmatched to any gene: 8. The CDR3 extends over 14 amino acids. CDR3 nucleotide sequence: TGTGCCAGCAGCCCCGACAGGGTCTATGAGACCCAGTACTTC. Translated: CASSPDRVYETQYF.

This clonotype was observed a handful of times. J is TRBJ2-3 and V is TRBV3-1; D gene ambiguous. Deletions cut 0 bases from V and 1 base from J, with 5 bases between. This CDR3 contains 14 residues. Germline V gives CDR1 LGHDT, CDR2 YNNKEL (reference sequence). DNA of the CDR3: TGTGCCAGCAGCCAAGATTGGGGCACAGATACGCAGTATTTT. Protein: CASSQDWGTDTQYF.

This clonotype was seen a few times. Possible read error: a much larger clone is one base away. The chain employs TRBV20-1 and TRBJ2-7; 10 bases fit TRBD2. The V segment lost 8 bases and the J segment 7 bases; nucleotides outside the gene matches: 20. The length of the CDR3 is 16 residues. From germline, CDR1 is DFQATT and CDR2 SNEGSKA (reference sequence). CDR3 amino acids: CSPTVAGGWSYNEQYF. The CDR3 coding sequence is TGCAGTCCAACGGTAGCGGGGGGCTGGTCCTACAATGAGCAGTACTTC.

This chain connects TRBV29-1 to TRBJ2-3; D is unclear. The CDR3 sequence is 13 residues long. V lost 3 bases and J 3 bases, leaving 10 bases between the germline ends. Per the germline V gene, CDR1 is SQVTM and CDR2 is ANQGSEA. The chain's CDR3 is CSVDRGRTDTQYF. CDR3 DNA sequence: TGCAGCGTTGACCGTGGGCGGACAGATACGCAGTATTTT.

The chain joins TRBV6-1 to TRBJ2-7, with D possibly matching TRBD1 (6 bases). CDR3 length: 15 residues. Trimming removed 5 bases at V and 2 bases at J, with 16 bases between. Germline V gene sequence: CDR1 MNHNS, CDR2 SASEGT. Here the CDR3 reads CASSSRRGPTYEQYF. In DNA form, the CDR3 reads TGTGCCAGCAGTTCGCGCAGGGGTCCAACCTACGAGCAGTACTTC.

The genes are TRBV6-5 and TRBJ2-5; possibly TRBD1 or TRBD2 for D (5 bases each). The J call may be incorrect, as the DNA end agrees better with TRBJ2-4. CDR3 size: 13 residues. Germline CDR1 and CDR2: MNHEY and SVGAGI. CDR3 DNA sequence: TGTGCCAGCAGCGAGGGAAGGGGAAACATTCAGTACTTC. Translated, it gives CASSEGRGNIQYF.

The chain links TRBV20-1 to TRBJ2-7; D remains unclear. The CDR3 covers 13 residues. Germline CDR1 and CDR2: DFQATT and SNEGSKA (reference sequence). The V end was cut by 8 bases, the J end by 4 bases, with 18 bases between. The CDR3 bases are TGCAGTTCCAGCCTAAAGGGCCAGTACGAGCAGTACTTC. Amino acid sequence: CSSSLKGQYEQYF.

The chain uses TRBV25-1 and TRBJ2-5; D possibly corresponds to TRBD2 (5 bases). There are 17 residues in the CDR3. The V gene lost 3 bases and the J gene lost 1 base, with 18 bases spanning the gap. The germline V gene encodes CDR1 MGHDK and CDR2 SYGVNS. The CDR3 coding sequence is TGTGCCAGCAGTGACTCTCGATTAGGGAGTGGCCAAGAGACCCAGTACTTC. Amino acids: CASSDSRLGSGQETQYF.

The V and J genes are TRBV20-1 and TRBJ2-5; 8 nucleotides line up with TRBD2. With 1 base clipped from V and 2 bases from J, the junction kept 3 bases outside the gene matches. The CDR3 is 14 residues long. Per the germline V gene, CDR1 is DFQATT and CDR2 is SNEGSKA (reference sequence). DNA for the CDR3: TGCAGTGCTAGAGTCCCGGGGGGGCAAGAGACCCAGTACTTC. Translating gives CSARVPGGQETQYF.

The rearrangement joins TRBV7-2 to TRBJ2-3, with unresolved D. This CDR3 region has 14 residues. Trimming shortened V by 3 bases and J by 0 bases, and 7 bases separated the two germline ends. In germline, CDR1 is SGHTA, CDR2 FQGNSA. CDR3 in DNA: TGTGCCAGCAGCTTTTATCTAAGCACAGATACGCAGTATTTT. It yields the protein CASSFYLSTDTQYF.

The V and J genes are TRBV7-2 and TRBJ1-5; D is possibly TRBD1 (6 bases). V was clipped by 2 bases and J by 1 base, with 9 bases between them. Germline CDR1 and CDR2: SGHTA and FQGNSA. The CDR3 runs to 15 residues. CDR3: CASSLSRGSNQPQHF. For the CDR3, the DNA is TGTGCCAGCAGCTTAAGCAGGGGAAGCAATCAGCCCCAGCATTTT. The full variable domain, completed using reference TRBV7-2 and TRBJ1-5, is GAGVSQSPSNKVTEKGKDVELRCDPISGHTALYWYRQSLGQGLEFLIYFQGNSAPDKSGLPSDRFSAERTGGSVSTLTIQRTQQEDSAVYLCASSLSRGSNQPQHFGDGTRLSIL.

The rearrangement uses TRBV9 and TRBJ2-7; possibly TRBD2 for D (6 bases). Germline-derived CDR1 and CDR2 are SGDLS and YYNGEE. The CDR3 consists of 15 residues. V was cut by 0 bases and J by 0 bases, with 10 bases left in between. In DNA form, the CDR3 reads TGTGCCAGCAGCGTAGGTGTCGGGAGCTCCTACGAGCAGTACTTC. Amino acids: CASSVGVGSSYEQYF.

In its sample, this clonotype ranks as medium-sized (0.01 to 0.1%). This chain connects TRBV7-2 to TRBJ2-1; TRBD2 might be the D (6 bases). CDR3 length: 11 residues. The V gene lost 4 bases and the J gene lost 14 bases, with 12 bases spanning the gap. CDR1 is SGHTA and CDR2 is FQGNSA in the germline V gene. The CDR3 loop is CASSSRGYEFF. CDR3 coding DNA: TGTGCCAGCAGCTCCCGGGGGTACGAGTTCTTC.